One and the same sample provided the 12 T cell receptor beta chains below, sequenced in a study of T cells in tuberculosis (dated by TCRdb to 2016 to 2019). Thawed, overnight-rested PBMC were stained with GMM-loaded CD1B tetramer, a Live/Dead dye and anti-CD3, then sorted on a FACS Aria II. The CD1B tetramers were loaded with C32 glucose monomycolate that had been purified from Rhodococcus equi. The library was made by the immunoSEQ multiplex PCR assay. TCRdb carries this immuneACCESS record with in-frame sequences only. Its versions omit some clonotypes, under half of them owing to an unresolved V gene in the studies checked, with the rest unexplained. Present in this sample are more than 70,000 clones, around 90% of which were seen just once. The ten most abundant clones make up 1.5% to 2% of the sample. Material for sequencing was CD1b-GMM tetramer-negative cells sorted from PBMCs. This sample's cell subset or site label indicates: T cells not binding CD1B-GMM tetramer, sorted from same donor. Receptors were obtained from an adult woman with latent tuberculosis.

For the CDR3, the DNA is TGTGCCAGCAGCTTGGGGGGACTAGCCGAGCAGTACTTC. Its translation: CASSLGGLAEQYF. This chain connects TRBV11-2 to TRBJ2-7; 9 bases are shared with TRBD2. CDR1 is SGHAT and CDR2 is FQNNGV in the germline V gene. This CDR3 comprises 13 residues. Trimming removed 3 bases from V and 6 bases from J; junction bases left unmatched: 3.

As concerns this clone: The DNA is omitted, as the CDR3 cannot be located on it reliably, and the CDR3 follows TCRdb's listing. This chain connects TRBV5-8 to TRBJ1-2. The CDR3 region is 14 residues in length, termini included. Looked up from germline, CDR1 is SGHTS and CDR2 is YDEGEE. CDR3 protein: CASTRSGFGEGYTF.

This rearrangement joins TRBV7-9 to TRBJ2-7, with 7 bases lining up with TRBD2. The CDR3 sequence is 15 residues long. Germline V gene lookup returns CDR1 SEHNR and CDR2 FQNEAQ (reference sequence). V gave up 5 bases and J gave up 3 bases; unmatched junction bases: 10. CDR3 DNA sequence: TGTGCCAGCAGCATATCGGGACTACTTCACTACGAGCAGTACTTC. This gives the protein CASSISGLLHYEQYF.

This chain links TRBV4-1 with TRBJ2-1, with D possibly matching TRBD1 (6 bases). Germline V gene sequence: CDR1 MGHRA, CDR2 YSYEKL. CDR3 size: 15 residues. V was cut by 2 bases and J by 7 bases, with 15 bases left in between. DNA of the CDR3: TGCGCCAGCAGCCAACAAACGGACAGTGTAAATGAGCAGTTCTTC. It codes for CASSQQTDSVNEQFF.

This chain's CDR3 is CASSLAIGNSPLHF. CDR3 DNA: TGTGCCAGCAGCTTAGCGATCGGTAATTCACCCCTCCACTTT. The rearrangement links TRBV7-8 to TRBJ1-6; D uncertain. The germline V gene has CDR1 SGHVS and CDR2 FQNEAQ. The CDR3 totals 14 residues. V gave up 0 bases and J gave up 6 bases, with 6 bases separating them. Together with reference TRBV7-8 and TRBJ1-6, the CDR3 gives the full variable domain: GAGVSQSPRYKVAKRGQDVALRCDPISGHVSLFWYQQALGQGPEFLTYFQNEAQLDKSGLPSDRFFAERPEGSVSTLKIQRTQQEDSAVYLCASSLAIGNSPLHFGNGTRLTVT.

This chain links TRBV28 with TRBJ2-5, with 12 nucleotides matching TRBD1. The CDR3 extends over 17 amino acids. From germline, CDR1 is MDHEN and CDR2 SYDVKM. Germline trimming cut 6 bases from V and 1 base from J; bases unmatched to any gene: 9. This CDR3 is CASRGQGAGATQETQYF. In DNA, the CDR3 is TGTGCCAGCAGGGGACAGGGGGCGGGAGCAACCCAAGAGACCCAGTACTTC.

This clone was seen once. The chain recombines TRBV7-3 with TRBJ2-3; 15 positions agree with TRBD2. The CDR3 runs 16 residues. The V segment lost 5 bases and the J segment 5 bases; nucleotides outside the gene matches: 5. Germline CDR1 reads SGHTA; CDR2 reads FQGTGA. CDR3 DNA: TGTGCCAGCAGCGGGGGACTAGCGGGGGGTCAAGATACGCAGTATTTT. This gives the protein CASSGGLAGGQDTQYF.

This sequence joins TRBV6-6 and TRBJ2-7, with D perhaps matching TRBD2 (5 bases). Germline assignment: CDR1 MNHNY and CDR2 SVGAGI (reference sequence). This CDR3 has 13 residues. V lost 3 bases to trimming and J lost 1 base, with 7 bases between them. The CDR3 DNA sequence: TGTGCCAGCAGTTATGGACTGTCCTACGAGCAGTACGTC. Encoded protein: CASSYGLSYEQYV.

Regarding this clone: The same CDR3 can be traced to other DNA sequences in this sample. In DNA form, the CDR3 reads TGTGCCAGCAGCTTAACGGGGGGGGGCACAGATACGCAGTATTTT. Its protein is CASSLTGGGTDTQYF. This rearrangement joins TRBV7-3 to TRBJ2-3, with 7 bases fitting TRBD2. Germline CDR1 SGHTA, CDR2 FQGTGA. The CDR3 covers 15 residues. The trim removed 0 bases at V and 1 base at J, leaving 1 base unmatched.

This clone was observed once. This rearrangement joins TRBV27 to TRBJ2-1, with 7 positions matching TRBD1. Germline loops: CDR1 MNHEY, CDR2 SMNVEV (reference sequence). CDR3 length equals 13 residues. With 5 bases clipped from V and 7 bases from J, the junction kept 5 bases outside the gene matches. The chain's CDR3 is CASSRQGRNEQFF. The CDR3 nucleotides are TGTGCCAGCAGTCGACAGGGTCGGAATGAGCAGTTCTTC.

The CDR3, as DNA: TGTGCCAGCAGCTTTAGGGGCACAATGAATGAGCAGTTCTTC. Translating gives CASSFRGTMNEQFF. The V gene is TRBV5-6, the J gene TRBJ2-1, with TRBD1 as a possible D gene (5 bases). CDR3 size: 14 residues. The germline gives CDR1 SGHDT, CDR2 YYEEEE. V lost 2 bases and J 7 bases, leaving 13 bases between the germline ends.

The V call is TRBV5-1, the J call TRBJ2-7; 8 nucleotides align to TRBD1. V was clipped by 4 bases and J by 2 bases; unmatched bases: 5. The CDR3 loop spans 14 amino acids. Germline loops: CDR1 SGHRS, CDR2 YFSETQ. As DNA, the CDR3 is TGCGCCAGCAGCCAGACAGGGGACACCTACGAGCAGTACGTC. Translation: CASSQTGDTYEQYV.